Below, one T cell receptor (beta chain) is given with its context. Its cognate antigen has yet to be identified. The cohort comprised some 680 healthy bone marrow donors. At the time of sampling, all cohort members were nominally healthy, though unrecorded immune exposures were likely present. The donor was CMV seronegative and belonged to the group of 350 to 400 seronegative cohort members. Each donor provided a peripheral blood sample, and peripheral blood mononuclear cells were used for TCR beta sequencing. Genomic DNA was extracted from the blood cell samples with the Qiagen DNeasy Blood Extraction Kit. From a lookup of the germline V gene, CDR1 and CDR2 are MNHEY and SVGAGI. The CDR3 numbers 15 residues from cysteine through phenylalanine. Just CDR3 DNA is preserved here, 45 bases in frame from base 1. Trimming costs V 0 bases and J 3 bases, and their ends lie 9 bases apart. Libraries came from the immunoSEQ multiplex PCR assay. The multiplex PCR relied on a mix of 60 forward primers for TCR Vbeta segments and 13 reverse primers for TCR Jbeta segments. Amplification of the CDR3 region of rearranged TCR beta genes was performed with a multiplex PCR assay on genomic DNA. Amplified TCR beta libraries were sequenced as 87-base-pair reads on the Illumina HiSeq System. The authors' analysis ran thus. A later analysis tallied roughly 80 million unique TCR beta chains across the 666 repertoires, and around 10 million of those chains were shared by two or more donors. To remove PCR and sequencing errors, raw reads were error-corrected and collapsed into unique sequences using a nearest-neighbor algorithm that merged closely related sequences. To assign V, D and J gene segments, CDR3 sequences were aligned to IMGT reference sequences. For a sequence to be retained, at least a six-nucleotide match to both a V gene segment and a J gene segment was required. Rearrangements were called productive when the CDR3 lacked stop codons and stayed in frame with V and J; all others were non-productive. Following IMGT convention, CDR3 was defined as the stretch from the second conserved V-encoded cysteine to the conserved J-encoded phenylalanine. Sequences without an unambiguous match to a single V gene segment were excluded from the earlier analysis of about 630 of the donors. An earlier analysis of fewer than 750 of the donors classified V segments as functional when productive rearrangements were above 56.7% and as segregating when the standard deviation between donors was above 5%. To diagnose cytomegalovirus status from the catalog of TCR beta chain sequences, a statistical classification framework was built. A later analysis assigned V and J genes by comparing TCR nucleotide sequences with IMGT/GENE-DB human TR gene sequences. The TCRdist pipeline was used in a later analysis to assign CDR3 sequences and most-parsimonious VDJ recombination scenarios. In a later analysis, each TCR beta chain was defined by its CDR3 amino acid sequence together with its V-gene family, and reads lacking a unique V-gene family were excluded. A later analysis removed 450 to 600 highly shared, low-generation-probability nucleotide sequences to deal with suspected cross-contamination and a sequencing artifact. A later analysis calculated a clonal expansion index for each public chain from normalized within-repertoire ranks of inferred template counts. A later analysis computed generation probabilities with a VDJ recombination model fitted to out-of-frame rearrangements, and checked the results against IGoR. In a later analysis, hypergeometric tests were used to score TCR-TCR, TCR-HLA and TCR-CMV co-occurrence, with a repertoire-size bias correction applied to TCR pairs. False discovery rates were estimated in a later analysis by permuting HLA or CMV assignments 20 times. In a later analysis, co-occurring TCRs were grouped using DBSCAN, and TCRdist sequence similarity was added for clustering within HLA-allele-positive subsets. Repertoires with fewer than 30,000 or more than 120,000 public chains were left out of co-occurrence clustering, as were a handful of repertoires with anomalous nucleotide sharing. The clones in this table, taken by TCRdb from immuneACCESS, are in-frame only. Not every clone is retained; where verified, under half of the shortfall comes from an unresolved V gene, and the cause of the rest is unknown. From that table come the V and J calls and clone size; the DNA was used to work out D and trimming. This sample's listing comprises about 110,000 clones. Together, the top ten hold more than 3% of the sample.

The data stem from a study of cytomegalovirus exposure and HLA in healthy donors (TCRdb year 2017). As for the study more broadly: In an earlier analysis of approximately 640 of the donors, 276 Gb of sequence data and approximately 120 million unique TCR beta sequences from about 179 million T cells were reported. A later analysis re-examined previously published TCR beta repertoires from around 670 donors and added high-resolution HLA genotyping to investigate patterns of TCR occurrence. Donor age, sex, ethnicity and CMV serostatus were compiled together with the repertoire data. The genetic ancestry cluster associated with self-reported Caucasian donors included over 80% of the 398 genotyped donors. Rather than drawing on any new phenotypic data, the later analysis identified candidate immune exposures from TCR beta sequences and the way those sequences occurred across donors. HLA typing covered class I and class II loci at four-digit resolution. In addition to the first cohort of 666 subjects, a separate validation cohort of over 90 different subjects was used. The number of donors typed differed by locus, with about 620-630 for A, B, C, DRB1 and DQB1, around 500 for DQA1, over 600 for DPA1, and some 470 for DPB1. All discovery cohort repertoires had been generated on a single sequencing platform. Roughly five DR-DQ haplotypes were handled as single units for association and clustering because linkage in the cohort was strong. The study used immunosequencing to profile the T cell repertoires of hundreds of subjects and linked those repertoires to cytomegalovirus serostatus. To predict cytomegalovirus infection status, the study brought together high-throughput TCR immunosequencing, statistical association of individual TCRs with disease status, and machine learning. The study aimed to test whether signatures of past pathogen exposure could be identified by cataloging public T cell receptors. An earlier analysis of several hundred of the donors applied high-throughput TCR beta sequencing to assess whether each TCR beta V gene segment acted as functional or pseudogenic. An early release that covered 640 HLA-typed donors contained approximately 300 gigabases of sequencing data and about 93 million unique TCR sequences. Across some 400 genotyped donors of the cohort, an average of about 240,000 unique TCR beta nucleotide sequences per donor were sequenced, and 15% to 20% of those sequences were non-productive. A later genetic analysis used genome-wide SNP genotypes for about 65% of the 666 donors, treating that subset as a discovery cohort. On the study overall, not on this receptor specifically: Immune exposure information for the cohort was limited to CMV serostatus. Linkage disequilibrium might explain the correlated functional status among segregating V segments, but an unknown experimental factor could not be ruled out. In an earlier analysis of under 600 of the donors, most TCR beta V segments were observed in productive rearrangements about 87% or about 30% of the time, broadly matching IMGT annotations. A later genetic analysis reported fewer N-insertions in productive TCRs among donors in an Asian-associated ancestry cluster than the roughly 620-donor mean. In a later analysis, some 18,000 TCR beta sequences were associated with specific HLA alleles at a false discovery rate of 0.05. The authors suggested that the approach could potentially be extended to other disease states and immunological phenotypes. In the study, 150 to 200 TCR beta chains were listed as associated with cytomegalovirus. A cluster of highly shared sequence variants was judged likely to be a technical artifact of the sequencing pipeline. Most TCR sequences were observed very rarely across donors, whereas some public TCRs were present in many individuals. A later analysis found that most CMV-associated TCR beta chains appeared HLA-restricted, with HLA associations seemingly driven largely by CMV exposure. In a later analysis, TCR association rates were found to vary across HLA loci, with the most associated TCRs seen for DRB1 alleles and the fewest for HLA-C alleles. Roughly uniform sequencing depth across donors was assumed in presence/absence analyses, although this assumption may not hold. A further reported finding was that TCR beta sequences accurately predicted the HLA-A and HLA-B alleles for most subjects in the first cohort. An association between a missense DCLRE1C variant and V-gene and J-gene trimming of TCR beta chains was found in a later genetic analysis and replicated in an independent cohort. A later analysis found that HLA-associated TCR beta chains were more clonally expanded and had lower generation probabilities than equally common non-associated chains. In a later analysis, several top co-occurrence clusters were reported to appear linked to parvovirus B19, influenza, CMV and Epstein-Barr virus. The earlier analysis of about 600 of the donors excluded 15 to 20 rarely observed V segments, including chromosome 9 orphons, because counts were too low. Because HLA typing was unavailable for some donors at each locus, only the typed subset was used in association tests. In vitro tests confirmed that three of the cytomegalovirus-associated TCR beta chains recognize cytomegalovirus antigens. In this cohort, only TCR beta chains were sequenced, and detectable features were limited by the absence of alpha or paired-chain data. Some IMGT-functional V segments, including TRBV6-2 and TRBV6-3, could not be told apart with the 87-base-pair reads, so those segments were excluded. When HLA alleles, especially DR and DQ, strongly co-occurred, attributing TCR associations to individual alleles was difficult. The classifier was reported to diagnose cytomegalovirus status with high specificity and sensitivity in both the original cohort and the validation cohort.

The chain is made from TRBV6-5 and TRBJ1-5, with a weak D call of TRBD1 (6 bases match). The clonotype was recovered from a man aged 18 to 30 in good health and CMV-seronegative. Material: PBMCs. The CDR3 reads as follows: CASSYSGQLNQPQHF. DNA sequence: TGTGCCAGCAGTTACTCTGGACAGCTCAATCAGCCCCAGCATTTT.